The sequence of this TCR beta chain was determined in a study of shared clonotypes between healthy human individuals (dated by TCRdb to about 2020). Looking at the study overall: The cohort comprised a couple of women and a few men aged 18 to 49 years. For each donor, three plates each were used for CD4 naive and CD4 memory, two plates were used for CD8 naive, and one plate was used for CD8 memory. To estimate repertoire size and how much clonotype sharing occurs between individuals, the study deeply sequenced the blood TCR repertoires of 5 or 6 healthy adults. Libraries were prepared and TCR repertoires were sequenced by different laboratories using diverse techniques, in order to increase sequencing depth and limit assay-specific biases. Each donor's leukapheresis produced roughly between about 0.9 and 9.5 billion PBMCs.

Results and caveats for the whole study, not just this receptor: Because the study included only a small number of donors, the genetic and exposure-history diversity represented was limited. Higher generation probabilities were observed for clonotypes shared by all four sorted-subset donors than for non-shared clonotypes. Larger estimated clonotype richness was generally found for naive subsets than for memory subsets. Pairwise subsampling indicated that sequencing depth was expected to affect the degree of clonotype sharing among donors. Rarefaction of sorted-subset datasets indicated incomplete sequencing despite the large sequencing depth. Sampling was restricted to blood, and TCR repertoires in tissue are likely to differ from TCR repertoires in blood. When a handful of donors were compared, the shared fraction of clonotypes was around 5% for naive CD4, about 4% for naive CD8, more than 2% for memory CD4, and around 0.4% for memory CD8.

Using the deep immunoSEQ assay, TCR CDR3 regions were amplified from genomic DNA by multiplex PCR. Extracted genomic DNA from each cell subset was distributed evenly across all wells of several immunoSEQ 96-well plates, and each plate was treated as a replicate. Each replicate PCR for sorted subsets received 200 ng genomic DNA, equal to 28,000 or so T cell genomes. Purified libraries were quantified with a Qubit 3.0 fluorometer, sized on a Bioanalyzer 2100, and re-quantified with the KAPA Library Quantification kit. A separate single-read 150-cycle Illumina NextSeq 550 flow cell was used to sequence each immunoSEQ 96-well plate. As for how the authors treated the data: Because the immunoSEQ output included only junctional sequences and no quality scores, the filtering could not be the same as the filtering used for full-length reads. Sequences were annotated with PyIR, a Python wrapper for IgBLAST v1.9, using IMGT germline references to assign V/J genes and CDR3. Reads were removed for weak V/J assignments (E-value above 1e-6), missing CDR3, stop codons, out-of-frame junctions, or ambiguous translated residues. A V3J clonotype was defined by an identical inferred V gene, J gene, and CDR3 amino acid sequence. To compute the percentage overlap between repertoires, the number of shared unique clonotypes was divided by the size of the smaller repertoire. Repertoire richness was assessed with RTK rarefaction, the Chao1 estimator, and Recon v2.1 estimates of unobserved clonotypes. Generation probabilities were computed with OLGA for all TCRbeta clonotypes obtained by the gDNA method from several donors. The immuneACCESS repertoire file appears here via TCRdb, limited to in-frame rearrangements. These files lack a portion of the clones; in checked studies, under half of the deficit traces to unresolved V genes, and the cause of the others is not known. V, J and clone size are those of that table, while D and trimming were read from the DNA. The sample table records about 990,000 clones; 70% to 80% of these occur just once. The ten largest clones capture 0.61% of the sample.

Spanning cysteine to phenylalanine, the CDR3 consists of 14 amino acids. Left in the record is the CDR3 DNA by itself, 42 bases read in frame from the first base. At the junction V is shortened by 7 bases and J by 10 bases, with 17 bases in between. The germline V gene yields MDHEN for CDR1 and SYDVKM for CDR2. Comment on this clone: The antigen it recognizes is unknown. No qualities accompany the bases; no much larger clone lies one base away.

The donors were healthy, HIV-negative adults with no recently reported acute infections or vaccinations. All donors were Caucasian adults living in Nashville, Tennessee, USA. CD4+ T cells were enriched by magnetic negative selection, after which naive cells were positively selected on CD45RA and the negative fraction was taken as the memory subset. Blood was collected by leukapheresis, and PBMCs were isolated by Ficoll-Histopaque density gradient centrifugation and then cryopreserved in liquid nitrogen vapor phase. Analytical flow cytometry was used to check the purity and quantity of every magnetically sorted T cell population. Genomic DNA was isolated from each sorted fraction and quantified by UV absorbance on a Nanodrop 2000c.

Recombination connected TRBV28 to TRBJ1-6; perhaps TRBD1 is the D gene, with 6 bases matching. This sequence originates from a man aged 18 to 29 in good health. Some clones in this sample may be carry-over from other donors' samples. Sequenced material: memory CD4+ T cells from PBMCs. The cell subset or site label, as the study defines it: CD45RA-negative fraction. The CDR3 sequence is CASNEGQWQSPLHF. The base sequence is TGTGCCAGCAACGAGGGACAATGGCAGTCACCCCTCCACTTT.